These 6 T cell receptor beta chains came from one sample sequenced in a study of T-cell reconstitution after alpha-beta-depleted transplantation in children. The authors prepared the TCRbeta library with unique molecular identifiers. TCRdb redid the calling of the PCR reads with MiXCR, one entry per CDR3 protein. The sample contains around 600,000 distinct CDR3 sequences, roughly 15% of which appear only once. Sequencing was performed on PBMCs from the stem cell graft donor, taken from the stem cell graft. These receptors were taken from a human donor who donated a stem cell graft to a child with acute myeloid leukemia.

The rearrangement uses TRBV4-3 and TRBJ1-4; the match to TRBD1 covers 12 bases. CDR3 length: 18 amino acids. Trimming removed 0 bases from V and 4 bases from J; junction bases left unmatched: 6. CDR1 and CDR2 from the germline V gene are LGHNA and YSLEER. CDR3 nucleotides: TGCGCCAGCAGCCAAGATCCCGGGACAGGGGGCTATAATGAAAAACTGTTTTTT. Translation: CASSQDPGTGGYNEKLFF.

This clonotype was observed at least ten times. The rearrangement uses TRBV20-1 and TRBJ2-1; D is unresolved. From germline, CDR1 is DFQATT and CDR2 SNEGSKA (reference sequence). The V gene lost 0 bases and the J gene lost 1 base, with 7 bases spanning the gap. This CDR3 has 14 residues. CDR3 amino acids: CSAREPGSYNEQFF. CDR3 in DNA: TGCAGTGCTAGAGAGCCAGGTTCCTACAATGAGCAGTTCTTC.

The chain is built from TRBV6-1 and TRBJ2-2; D not resolved. V lost 6 bases, J lost 4 bases, and 12 bases lay in between. The germline CDR1 and CDR2 sequences are MNHNS and SASEGT. The CDR3 contains 14 residues. This chain's CDR3 is CASRDASGTGELFF. The CDR3 region has the DNA TGTGCCAGCAGGGACGCCTCGGGCACCGGGGAGCTGTTTTTT.

At least ten counts were recorded for this clonotype. This chain links TRBV7-2 with TRBJ1-4, with D perhaps TRBD1 (6 bases). CDR1 is SGHTA and CDR2 is FQGNSA in the germline V gene. This CDR3 is 15 amino acids long. Trimming removed 6 bases from V and 3 bases from J, with 14 bases in between. The CDR3 spells CASSFQQGPNEKLFF. The DNA of the CDR3 is TGTGCCAGCAGTTTCCAACAGGGCCCTAATGAAAAACTGTTTTTT.

V usage is TRBV5-1 and J usage is TRBJ1-2; D gene unclear. The CDR3 is 14 amino acids. CDR1 SGHRS and CDR2 YFSETQ come from the germline V gene. V was cut by 1 base and J by 4 bases, with 11 bases left in between. The CDR3 region is CASSLPQERYGYTF. As DNA, the CDR3 is TGCGCCAGCAGCTTGCCCCAGGAGCGCTATGGCTACACCTTC.

Comments on this clonotype: A read error may account for a junction end that differs from germline. V gene TRBV20-1 combines with J gene TRBJ2-1; 10 bases map to TRBD2. Germline loops: CDR1 DFQATT, CDR2 SNEGSKA (reference sequence). The CDR3 consists of 17 residues. The chain's CDR3 is CSARRTKRGGTYNDQFF. CDR3 sequence (DNA): TGCAGTGCTAGACGAACCAAGCGGGGGGGTACCTACAATGACCAGTTCTTC.